This T cell receptor (beta chain) is drawn from a study of T cell repertoires in cytomegalovirus infection. Across the study: Both a matching HLA type and CMV infection were indicated by public TCR beta signatures.

TCRdb reprocessed the reads with MiXCR, giving one entry per CDR3 protein. The top ten clones hold 10% to 13% of a sample with 480,000 or so distinct CDR3 sequences, around 10% of them seen once. V was clipped by 2 bases and J by 7 bases; unmatched bases: 9. The CDR3 contains 17 residues. The V gene's germline CDR1 is SGHTA and CDR2 FQGTGA. Study observations and caveats: Of the TCR beta families, the public ones yielded a cumulative frequency that identified carriers of CMV plus the relevant HLA. The ex vivo response was dominated by HLA-C-restricted CMV-specific TCR beta clonotypes.

On this clonotype itself: Antigen: not known.

The chain uses TRBV7-3 and TRBJ2-2, with 11 nucleotides matching TRBD2. This clonotype was sampled from a human donor in good health (CMV status not recorded). Some clones in this sample may be carry-over from other donors' samples. Sample: PBMCs. The CDR3 coding sequence is TGTGCCAGCAGCTTAGTACTAGCGGGAGTTCGGGTCGGGGAGCTGTTTTTT. Amino acids: CASSLVLAGVRVGELFF.